These T cell receptor beta chains were read from a single sample in a study of vaccination effects on CD4 cells after COVID-19. Generated by immunoSEQ multiplex PCR, the TCRdb table keeps only in-frame clones and is missing some. The data contain about 27,000 clones, approximately 80% of them singletons. These receptors lack a known antigen. Sequencing was performed on CD4+ T cells from PBMCs cultured with HCoV-NL63 spike peptides, taken before COVID-19 vaccination. These receptors were collected from a human donor who had a prior SARS-CoV-2 infection. Both conserved end residues are part of each CDR3. The D gene is left open where the match is weak. Expanded clones get a size class; other rows say once, few or many, or leave the size out.

v_gene,j_gene,d_gene,abundance,CDR3nt,CDR3aa
TRBV5-1,TRBJ2-3,TRBD1,few,TGCGCCAGCAGCCCAGGGACAGGGCAAGATACGCAGTATTTT,CASSPGTGQDTQYF
TRBV7-2,TRBJ2-5,-,-,TGTGCCAGCAGCTTAGGGCTAAACCAAGAGACCCAGTACTTC,CASSLGLNQETQYF
TRBV5-5,TRBJ1-2,-,-,TGTGCCAGCAGCTTGGCACGGGGGGACGGAGGCTACACCTTC,CASSLARGDGGYTF
TRBV5-6,TRBJ2-2,-,-,TGTGCCAGCAGAATGGCGTGGGGCAGGGGGGCCGGGGAGCTGTTTTTT,CASRMAWGRGAGELFF
TRBV7-6,TRBJ2-7,TRBD1,-,TGTGCCAGCAGCCTGGCATGGGACAGGGCTTCTGGGAACGAGCAGTACTTC,CASSLAWDRASGNEQYF
TRBV9,TRBJ2-3,-,few,TGTGCCAGCAGCGTAGTGGAGTCGGCAGATACGCAGTATTTT,CASSVVESADTQYF
TRBV5-1,TRBJ1-2,TRBD1,few,TGCGCCAGCAGCGGGGGGGTATCGACAGGGATCTATGGCTACACCTTC,CASSGGVSTGIYGYTF
TRBV5-1,TRBJ1-1,TRBD1,-,TGCGCCAGCAGCAGAGGACAGGGGAAGACTGAAGCTTTCTTT,CASSRGQGKTEAFF
TRBV18,TRBJ2-7,-,-,TGTGCCAGCTCACCAAGTCGGGGCGCGGGGGAGCAGTACTTC,CASSPSRGAGEQYF
TRBV4-1,TRBJ2-2,TRBD2,-,TGCGCCAGCAGCCAAGAGAAAATCCTAGCGGGGTACACCGGGGAGCTGTTTTTT,CASSQEKILAGYTGELFF
TRBV30,TRBJ2-2,-,-,TGTGCCTGGAGTAGGGGTCTCACCGGGGAGCTGTTTTTT,CAWSRGLTGELFF
TRBV9,TRBJ2-2,TRBD2,-,TGTGCCAGCAGAGCGGGAACTTACACCGGGGAGCTGTTTTTT,CASRAGTYTGELFF
TRBV29-1,TRBJ2-3,TRBD1,-,TGCAGCGCTACAGGGGCAAGGACAGATACGCAGTATTTT,CSATGARTDTQYF
TRBV10-1,TRBJ1-5,-,few,TGCGCCAGCAGCATTGCTTCCAATCAGCCCCAGCATTTT,CASSIASNQPQHF
TRBV5-4,TRBJ2-5,-,-,TGTGCCAGCAGCTTGCGGCGAGGGGGGCTGGAGACCCAGTACTTC,CASSLRRGGLETQYF
TRBV10-1,TRBJ2-3,-,once,TGCGCCAGCAGGATGGCTAGCCTCGCCTGTAGCACAGATACGCAGTATTTT,CASRMASLACSTDTQYF
TRBV3-1/TRBV3-2,TRBJ1-5,TRBD1,-,TGTGCCAGCAGCCAACCCCCGGGACAGAACAATCAGCCCCAGCATTTT,CASSQPPGQNNQPQHF
TRBV5-1,TRBJ2-3,-,few,TGCGCCAGCAGCTTGTATCCCGCTGATAGCACAGATACGCAGTATTTT,CASSLYPADSTDTQYF
TRBV9,TRBJ2-5,-,-,TGTGCCAGCAGCCCGACACCGTTTTTGGAGACCCAGTACTTC,CASSPTPFLETQYF
TRBV6-6,TRBJ2-3,-,-,TGTGCCAGCAGATACACAGATACGCAGTATTTT,CASRYTDTQYF
TRBV6-1,TRBJ2-4,TRBD2,-,TGTGCCAGCAGTGAAGATGGGGCGGGGGGTCCCCTAGCCAAAAACATTCAGTACTTC,CASSEDGAGGPLAKNIQYF
TRBV19,TRBJ1-1,-,few,TGTGCCAGTAGTATAGGCAGGCAGAACACTGAAGCTTTCTTT,CASSIGRQNTEAFF
TRBV6-6,TRBJ2-3,-,-,TGTGCCAGCAGTTCGTCAGATACGCAGTATTTT,CASSSSDTQYF
TRBV25-1,TRBJ2-1,TRBD1,-,TGTGCCAGCAGACGTCAGGGGGAGAATGAGCAGTTCTTC,CASRRQGENEQFF
TRBV7-3,TRBJ2-2,-,-,TGTGCCAGCAGGGACGCGAACACCGGGGAGCTGTTTTTT,CASRDANTGELFF